This TCR beta chain was profiled in a study of T-cell reconstitution after alpha-beta-depleted transplantation in children. Study results and caveats: There were reportedly several hundred expanded graft clones from which alpha-beta T cells came about two months after transplant.

Turning to this clonotype: Its antigen is still unknown.

Trimming shortened V by 7 bases and J by 8 bases, and 23 bases separated the two germline ends. Germline V lookup: CDR1 SGHVS, CDR2 FQNEAQ. The CDR3 consists of 16 residues. Unique molecular identifiers featured in how the TCRbeta library was prepared. Each CDR3 protein is one row after TCRdb ran MiXCR on the PCR reads. In the table there are about 980,000 distinct CDR3 sequences, 25% to 30% of which are singletons. This sequence originates from a boy under two years old who had a stem cell transplant for SCID, so the T cells may come from the graft donor. The sequenced sample was PBMCs, mostly from graft donor cells, obtained 360 days after TCRalphabeta/CD19-depleted stem cell transplant. This rearrangement joins TRBV7-8 to TRBJ2-2, with TRBD1 as a possible D gene (9 bases). The CDR3 is CASTRTGGTGTGELFF. DNA of the CDR3: TGTGCCAGCACCAGGACGGGGGGGACAGGGACAGGGGAGCTGTTTTTT.